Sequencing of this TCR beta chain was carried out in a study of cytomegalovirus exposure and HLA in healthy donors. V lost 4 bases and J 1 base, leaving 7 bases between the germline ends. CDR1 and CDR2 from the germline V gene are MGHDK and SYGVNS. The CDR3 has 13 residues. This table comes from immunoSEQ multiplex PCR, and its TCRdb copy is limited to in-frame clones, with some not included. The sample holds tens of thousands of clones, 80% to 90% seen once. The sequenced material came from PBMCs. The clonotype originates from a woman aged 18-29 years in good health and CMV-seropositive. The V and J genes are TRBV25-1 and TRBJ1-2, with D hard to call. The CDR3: CASSASRNYGYTF. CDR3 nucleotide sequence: TGTGCCAGCAGTGCCTCCCGTAACTATGGCTACACCTTC.